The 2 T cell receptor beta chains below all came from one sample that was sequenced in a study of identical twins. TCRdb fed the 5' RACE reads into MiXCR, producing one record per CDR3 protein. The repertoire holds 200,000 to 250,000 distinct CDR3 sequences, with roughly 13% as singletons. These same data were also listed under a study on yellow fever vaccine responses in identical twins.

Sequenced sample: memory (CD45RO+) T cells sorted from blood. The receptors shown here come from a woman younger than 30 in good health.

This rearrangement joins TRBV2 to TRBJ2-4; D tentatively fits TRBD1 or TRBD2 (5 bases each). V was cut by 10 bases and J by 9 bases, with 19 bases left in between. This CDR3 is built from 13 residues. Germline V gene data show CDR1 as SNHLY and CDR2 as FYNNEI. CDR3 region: CATVGQRGVIQYF. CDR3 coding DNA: TGTGCCACCGTGGGGCAGAGAGGGGTCATTCAGTACTTC.

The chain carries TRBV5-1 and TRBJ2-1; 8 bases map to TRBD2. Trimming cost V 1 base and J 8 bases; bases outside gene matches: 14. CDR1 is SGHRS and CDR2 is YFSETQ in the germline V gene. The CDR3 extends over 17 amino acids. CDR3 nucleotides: TGCGCCAGCAGCTTGATAACCGGGACTAGTCTTGGGTATGAGCAGTTCTTC. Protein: CASSLITGTSLGYEQFF.